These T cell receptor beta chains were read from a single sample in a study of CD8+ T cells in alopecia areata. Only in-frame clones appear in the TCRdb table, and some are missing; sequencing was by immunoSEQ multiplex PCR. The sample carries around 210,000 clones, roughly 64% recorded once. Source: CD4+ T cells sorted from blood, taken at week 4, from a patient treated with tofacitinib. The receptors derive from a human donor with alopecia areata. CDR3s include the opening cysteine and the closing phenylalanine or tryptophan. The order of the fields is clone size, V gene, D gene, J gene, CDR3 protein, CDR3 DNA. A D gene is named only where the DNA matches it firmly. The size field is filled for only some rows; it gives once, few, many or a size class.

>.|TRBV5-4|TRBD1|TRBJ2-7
CASSKGQGESYEQYF
TGTGCCAGCAGCAAGGGACAGGGGGAGTCCTACGAGCAGTACTTC
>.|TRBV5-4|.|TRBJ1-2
CASSLPGEGYTF
TGTGCCAGCAGCCTTCCAGGGGAGGGCTACACCTTC
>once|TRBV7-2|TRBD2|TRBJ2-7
CASSPTVPSGWYEQYF
TGTGCCAGCAGCCCAACGGTCCCTAGCGGGTGGTACGAGCAGTACTTC
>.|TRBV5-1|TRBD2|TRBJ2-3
CASSLGLAGGTDTQYF
TGCGCCAGCAGCTTGGGGCTAGCGGGGGGCACAGATACGCAGTATTTT
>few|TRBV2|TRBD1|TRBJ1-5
CASSLDRNSNQPQHF
TGTGCCAGCAGTTTGGACAGGAATAGCAATCAGCCCCAGCATTTT
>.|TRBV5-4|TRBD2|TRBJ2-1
CASSLAGNGQFF
TGTGCCAGCAGCTTAGCGGGGAACGGGCAGTTCTTC
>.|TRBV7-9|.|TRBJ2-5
CASSWVGGEETQYF
TGTGCCAGCAGCTGGGTAGGGGGGGAAGAGACCCAGTACTTC
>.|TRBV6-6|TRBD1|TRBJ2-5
CASSQTGGETQYF
TGTGCCAGCAGCCAAACAGGGGGGGAGACCCAGTACTTC
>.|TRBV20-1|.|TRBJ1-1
CSANENTEAFF
TGCAGTGCTAACGAGAACACTGAAGCTTTCTTT
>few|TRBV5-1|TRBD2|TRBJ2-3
CASSISGGTDTQYF
TGCGCCAGCAGCATAAGCGGGGGCACAGATACGCAGTATTTT
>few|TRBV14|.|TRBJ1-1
CASSRLWGTEAFF
TGTGCCAGCAGCAGACTCTGGGGTACTGAAGCTTTCTTT
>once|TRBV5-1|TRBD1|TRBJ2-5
CASGTGQETQYF
TGCGCCAGTGGGACAGGCCAAGAGACCCAGTACTTC
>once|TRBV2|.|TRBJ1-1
CASSERGPLDTEAFF
TGTGCCAGCAGTGAACGAGGACCCCTGGACACTGAAGCTTTCTTT
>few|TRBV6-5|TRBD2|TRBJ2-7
CASSYSRRGDYEQYF
TGTGCCAGCAGTTACTCGCGGCGGGGGGACTACGAGCAGTACTTC
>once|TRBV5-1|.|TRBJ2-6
CASSLRGGSGANVLTF
TGCGCCAGCAGCTTGCGGGGTGGCTCTGGGGCCAACGTCCTGACTTTC
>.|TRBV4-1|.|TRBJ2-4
CASSLAGVAKNIQYF
TGCGCCAGCAGCCTTGCGGGTGTAGCCAAAAACATTCAGTACTTC
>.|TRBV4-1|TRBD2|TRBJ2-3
CASSHLGLAESTDTQYF
TGCGCCAGCAGCCACCTCGGACTAGCGGAGAGCACAGATACGCAGTATTTT
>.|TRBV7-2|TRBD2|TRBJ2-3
CASAAGGSTDTQYF
TGTGCCAGCGCAGCGGGGGGGAGCACAGATACGCAGTATTTT
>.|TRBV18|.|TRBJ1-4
CASSPGATNEKLFF
TGTGCCAGCTCACCGGGAGCAACTAATGAAAAACTGTTTTTT